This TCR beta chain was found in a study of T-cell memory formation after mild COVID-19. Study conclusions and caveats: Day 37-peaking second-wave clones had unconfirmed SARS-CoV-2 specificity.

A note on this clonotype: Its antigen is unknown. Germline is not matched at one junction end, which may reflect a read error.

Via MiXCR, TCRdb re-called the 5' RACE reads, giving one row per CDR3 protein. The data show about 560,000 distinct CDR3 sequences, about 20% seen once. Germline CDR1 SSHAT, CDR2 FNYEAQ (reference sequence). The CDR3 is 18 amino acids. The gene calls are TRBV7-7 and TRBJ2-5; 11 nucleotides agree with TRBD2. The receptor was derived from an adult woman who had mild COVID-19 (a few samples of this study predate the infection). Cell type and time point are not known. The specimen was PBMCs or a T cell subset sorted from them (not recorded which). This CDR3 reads CASSLAPTRVAGGETQYF. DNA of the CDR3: TGTGCTAGCAGCTTAGCACCCACTCGGGTAGCGGGAGGGGAGACCCAGTACTTC.